This record looks at one TCR beta chain sequence and its context. Its antigen is unknown. This entry comes from a study of shared clonotypes between healthy human individuals. In the study overall: The cohort had a couple of women and a few men, ages 18 to 49.

Findings and limits, study-wide: Non-shared clonotypes showed lower generation probabilities than clonotypes common to all four donors. Naive CD4 clonotypes overlapped across a few donors at roughly 5%.

CDR3 size: 11 residues. V was shortened by 11 bases and J by 1 base, with 7 bases between the two germline ends. Germline-derived CDR1 and CDR2 are ENHRY and SYGVKD. Authors' methods: Filtering differed since immunoSEQ provided only junctions, with no quality scores. Generated by immunoSEQ multiplex PCR, the TCRdb table keeps only in-frame clones and is missing some. V and J calls and clone size are copied from that table; D and trimming were computed from the DNA. This sample carries about 2.3 million clones, roughly 92% of them seen once, and the ten largest clones take roughly 0.34%. The chain joins TRBV10-3 to TRBJ2-3; D gene ambiguous. The source of this sequence is a man aged 18 to 29 in good health. Some clones in this sample may be carry-over from other donors' samples. The source material was naive CD4+ T cells from PBMCs. The subset: CD45RA+ positively selected. The CDR3 loop reads CALGGTDTQYF. The CDR3 nucleotides read TGTGCCCTGGGTGGCACAGATACGCAGTATTTT.